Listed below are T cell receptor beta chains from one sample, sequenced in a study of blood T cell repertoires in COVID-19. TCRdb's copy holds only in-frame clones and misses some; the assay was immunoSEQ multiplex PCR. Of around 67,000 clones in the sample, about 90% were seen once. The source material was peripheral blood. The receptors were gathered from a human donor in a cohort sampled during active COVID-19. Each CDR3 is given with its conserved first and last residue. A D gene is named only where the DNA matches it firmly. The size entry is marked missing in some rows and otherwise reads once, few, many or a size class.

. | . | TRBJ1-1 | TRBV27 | CASSLGGITTRAFF | TGTGCCAGCAGTTTGGGGGGGATCACTACGCGAGCTTTCTTT
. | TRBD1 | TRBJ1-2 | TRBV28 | CASSYTGVDGYTF | TGTGCCAGCAGTTATACAGGGGTTGACGGCTACACCTTC
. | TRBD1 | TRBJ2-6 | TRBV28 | CASSLRTGDLAGANVLTF | TGTGCCAGCAGTCTGCGGACAGGGGACTTGGCTGGGGCCAACGTCCTGACTTTC
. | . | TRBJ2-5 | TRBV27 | CASSLGAAKETQYF | TGTGCCAGCAGTTTAGGGGCAGCTAAAGAGACCCAGTACTTC
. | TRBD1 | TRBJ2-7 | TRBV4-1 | CASSQRDSLSYEQYF | TGCGCCAGCAGCCAGAGGGACAGCCTCTCCTACGAGCAGTACTTC
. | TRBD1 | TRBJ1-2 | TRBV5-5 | CASRPDGQGALHPYGYTF | TGTGCCAGCAGACCCGACGGCCAGGGGGCCCTTCACCCTTATGGCTACACCTTC
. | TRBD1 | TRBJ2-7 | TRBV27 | CASSSGQGPYEQYF | TGTGCCAGCAGTTCCGGACAGGGACCCTACGAGCAGTACTTC
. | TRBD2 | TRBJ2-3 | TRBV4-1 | CASSQELAGGIDTDTQYF | TGCGCCAGCAGCCAAGAATTAGCGGGGGGGATCGACACAGATACGCAGTATTTT
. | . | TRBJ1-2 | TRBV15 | CATSRDAGMTYGYTF | TGTGCCACCAGCAGAGACGCCGGGATGACCTATGGCTACACCTTC
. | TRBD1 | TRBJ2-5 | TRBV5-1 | CASSFTSRDRRYQETQYF | TGCGCCAGCAGCTTTACAAGCCGGGACAGAAGATACCAAGAGACCCAGTACTTC
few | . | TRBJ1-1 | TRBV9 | CASSVAGQGRDTEAFF | TGTGCCAGCAGCGTAGCTGGCCAGGGAAGGGACACTGAAGCTTTCTTT
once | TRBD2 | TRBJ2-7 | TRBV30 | CAWSNMGLAYEQYF | TGTGCCTGGAGTAATATGGGACTAGCCTACGAGCAGTACTTC
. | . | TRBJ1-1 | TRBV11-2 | CASSLEFRPGSEAFF | TGTGCCAGCAGCTTAGAATTTCGGCCAGGGTCTGAAGCTTTCTTT
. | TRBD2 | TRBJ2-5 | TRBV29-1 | CSVDLAGGQETQYF | TGCAGCGTTGACCTAGCGGGGGGGCAAGAGACCCAGTACTTC
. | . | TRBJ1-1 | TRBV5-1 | CASSPPLGGGGTEAFF | TGCGCCAGCAGCCCCCCTTTAGGGGGAGGGGGAACTGAAGCTTTCTTT
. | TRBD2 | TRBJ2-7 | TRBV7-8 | CAAGRGAGNYEQYF | TGTGCCGCGGGGCGGGGGGCCGGTAACTACGAGCAGTACTTC
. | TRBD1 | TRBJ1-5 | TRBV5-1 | CASRLTGGMDQPQHF | TGCGCCAGCCGTCTAACAGGGGGCATGGATCAGCCCCAGCATTTT
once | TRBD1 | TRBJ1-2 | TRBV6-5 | CASSRQGASYGYTF | TGTGCCAGCAGTCGACAGGGGGCTAGCTATGGCTACACCTTC
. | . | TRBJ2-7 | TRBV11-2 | CASSFGGTYEQYF | TGTGCCAGCAGCTTCGGGGGTACCTACGAGCAGTACTTC
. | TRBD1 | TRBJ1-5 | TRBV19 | CASTKTGQSNQPQHF | TGTGCCAGTACCAAGACAGGGCAGAGCAATCAGCCCCAGCATTTT
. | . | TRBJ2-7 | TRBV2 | CASSVQRGGSSYEQYF | TGTGCCAGCAGTGTTCAAAGGGGGGGAAGCTCCTACGAGCAGTACTTC
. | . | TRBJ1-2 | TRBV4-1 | CASSQDRGQPYGYTF | TGCGCCAGCAGCCAAGATCGAGGTCAGCCCTATGGCTACACCTTC
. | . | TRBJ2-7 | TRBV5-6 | CASSFEDRVRSGAF | TGTGCCAGCAGCTTCGAGGACAGGGTTCGGAGCGGGGCCTTC
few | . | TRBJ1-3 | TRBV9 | CASSVAVGAGNTIYF | TGTGCCAGCAGCGTAGCGGTGGGCGCCGGAAACACCATATATTTT
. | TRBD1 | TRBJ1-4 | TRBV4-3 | CASSQPGQAEKLFF | TGCGCCAGCAGCCAACCCGGACAGGCTGAAAAACTGTTTTTT
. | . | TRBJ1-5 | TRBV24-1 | CATSTGSQPQHF | TGTGCCACCAGCACCGGGAGTCAGCCCCAGCATTTT
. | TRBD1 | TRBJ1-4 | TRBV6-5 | CASNQGAVNEKLFF | TGTGCCAGCAACCAGGGGGCTGTTAATGAAAAACTGTTTTTT
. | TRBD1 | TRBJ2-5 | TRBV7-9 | CASSRQGGETQYF | TGTGCCAGCAGTAGACAGGGGGGGGAGACCCAGTACTTC
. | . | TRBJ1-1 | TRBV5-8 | CASSLEATALNTEAFF | TGTGCCAGCAGCTTGGAAGCGACAGCTTTAAACACTGAAGCTTTCTTT
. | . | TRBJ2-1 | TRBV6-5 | CASRGGAGGFF | TGTGCCAGCAGGGGCGGGGCAGGGGGGTTCTTC
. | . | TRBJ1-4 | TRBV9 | CASSEGLNNEKLFF | TGTGCCAGCAGCGAGGGACTGAATAATGAAAAACTGTTTTTT
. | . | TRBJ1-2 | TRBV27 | CASRAGNYGYTF | TGTGCCAGCAGGGCAGGGAACTATGGCTACACCTTC
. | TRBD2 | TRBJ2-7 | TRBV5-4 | CASSPGLAGGPYEQYF | TGTGCCAGCAGCCCGGGACTAGCGGGGGGGCCCTACGAGCAGTACTTC
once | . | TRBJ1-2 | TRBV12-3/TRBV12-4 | CASSSNRAYGYTF | TGTGCCAGCAGCTCGAACAGGGCATATGGCTACACCTTC
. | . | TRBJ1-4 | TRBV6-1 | CASSEPAGRIEKLFF | TGTGCCAGCAGTGAACCGGCAGGGCGGATTGAAAAACTGTTTTTT
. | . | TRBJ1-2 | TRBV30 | CAWGELSGYGYTF | TGTGCCTGGGGGGAGCTGTCGGGCTATGGCTACACCTTC
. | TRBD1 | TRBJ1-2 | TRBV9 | CASSVGQGNYGYTF | TGTGCCAGCAGCGTAGGACAGGGGAACTATGGCTACACCTTC
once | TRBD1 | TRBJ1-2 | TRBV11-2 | CASSLFLTGGSFGYTF | TGTGCCAGCAGCCTATTTCTCACAGGGGGCAGTTTTGGCTACACCTTC
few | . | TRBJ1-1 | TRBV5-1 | CASSPGVETEAFF | TGCGCCAGCAGCCCAGGGGTTGAGACTGAAGCTTTCTTT
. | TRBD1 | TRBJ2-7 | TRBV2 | CASSSDRGKFSKQYF | TGTGCCAGCAGCTCAGACAGGGGGAAATTTTCAAAGCAGTACTTC
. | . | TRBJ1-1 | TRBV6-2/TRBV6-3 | CASSSEGTEAFF | TGTGCCAGCAGTTCGGAGGGTACTGAAGCTTTCTTT
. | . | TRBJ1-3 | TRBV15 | CATSRDFSSGNTIYF | TGTGCCACCAGCAGAGATTTCAGCTCTGGAAACACCATATATTTT